The T cell receptor beta chain described here comes from a study of T cell responses to AZD1222 COVID-19 vaccine. Only in-frame clones appear in the TCRdb table, and some are missing; sequencing was by immunoSEQ multiplex PCR. The sample includes 80,000 to 85,000 clones, approximately 90% of them seen just once. Unmatched junction bases numbered 5, after V lost 3 bases and J lost 0 bases. This CDR3 is built from 15 residues. The V gene's germline CDR1 is GTSNPN and CDR2 SVGIG (reference sequence). Here the sequenced sample was peripheral blood, taken 28 days after the second AZD1222 dose. The TCR comes from an adult who received the AZD1222 COVID-19 vaccine. This chain links TRBV30 with TRBJ2-7; the match to TRBD2 covers 10 bases. This chain's CDR3 is CAWRPLAGVSYEQYF. The CDR3 coding sequence is TGTGCCTGGAGGCCCCTAGCGGGAGTCTCCTACGAGCAGTACTTC.